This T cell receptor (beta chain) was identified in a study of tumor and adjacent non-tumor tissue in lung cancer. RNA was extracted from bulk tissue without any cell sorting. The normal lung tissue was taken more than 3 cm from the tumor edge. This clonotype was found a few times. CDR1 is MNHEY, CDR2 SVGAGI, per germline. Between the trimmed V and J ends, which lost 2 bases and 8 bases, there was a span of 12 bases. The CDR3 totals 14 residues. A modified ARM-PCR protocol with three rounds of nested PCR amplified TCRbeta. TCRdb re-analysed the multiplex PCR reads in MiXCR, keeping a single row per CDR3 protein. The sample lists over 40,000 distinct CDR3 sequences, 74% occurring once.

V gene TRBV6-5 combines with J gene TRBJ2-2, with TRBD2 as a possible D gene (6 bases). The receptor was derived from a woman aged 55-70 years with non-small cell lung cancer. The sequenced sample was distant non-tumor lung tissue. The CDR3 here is CASSYDSGAGELFF. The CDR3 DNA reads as TGTGCCAGCAGTTACGATTCGGGAGCTGGGGAGCTGTTTTTT.